The 9 T cell receptor beta chains in this list originate from one sample, sequenced in a study of metastatic and nonmetastatic thyroid tumors. Ahead of thyroid surgery, no patient had received treatment of any kind. Via MiXCR, TCRdb re-called the PCR reads. The table lists some 30,000 clones, 10% to 13% of them singletons. The specimen was blood. The receptors derive from a female donor with papillary thyroid cancer or a benign thyroid nodule (not recorded which). Some clones in this sample may be carry-over from other donors' samples.

This clone was counted only a few times. The chain uses TRBV6-2 or TRBV6-3 and TRBJ1-2, with 7 bases that match TRBD1. Germline V gene data show CDR1 as MNHEY and CDR2 as SVGEGT. Unmatched junction bases numbered 7, after V lost 5 bases and J lost 7 bases. This CDR3 is built from 13 residues. The CDR3 reads CASSDAGQSGYTF. CDR3 coding DNA: TGTGCCAGCAGTGATGCGGGACAGTCTGGCTACACCTTC.

This clone was detected ten times or more. This chain connects TRBV6-1 to TRBJ1-2; 10 positions match TRBD1. There are 13 residues in the CDR3. Trimming removed 5 bases from V and 6 bases from J; junction bases left unmatched: 3. CDR1 and CDR2 from the germline V gene are MNHNS and SASEGT. The CDR3 region has the DNA TGTGCCAGCAGTAGACAGGGGGCGGATGGCTACACCTTC. As protein: CASSRQGADGYTF.

A word on this clone: A much bigger clone sits one base away, suggesting this may be a read error. The chain has TRBV5-6 and TRBJ2-1, with a tentative D call TRBD2 (5 bases). Gene TRBJ2-5 matches the end of the DNA better, so the J call may be wrong. The CDR3 is 15 amino acids. From germline, CDR1 is SGHDT and CDR2 YYEEEE. This chain's CDR3 is CVSSPTRGYQETQYF. As DNA, the CDR3 is TGTGTCAGCAGCCCCACAAGAGGGTACCAAGAGACCCAGTACTTC.

Many counts were recorded for this clone. J is TRBJ1-6 and V is TRBV5-5; 10 bases are shared with TRBD1. The CDR3 covers 15 residues. Per germline, CDR1 SGHKS and CDR2 YYEKEE (reference sequence). Trimming cost V 9 bases and J 10 bases; bases outside gene matches: 13. Here the CDR3 DNA reads TGTGCCACCGACCAAACCGGGACAGGGGACTCACCCCTCCACTTT. Protein sequence: CATDQTGTGDSPLHF.

In its sample, this clone was seen many times. This chain connects TRBV5-6 to TRBJ2-5, with 8 bases lining up with TRBD2. V trimming: 1 base; J trimming: 2 bases; junction bases outside the gene matches: 13. Germline V lookup: CDR1 SGHDT, CDR2 YYEEEE. This CDR3 contains 18 residues. CDR3 nucleotide sequence: TGTGCCAGCAGCTTGTATAAGCGGGAGTCGATTAGTCAAGAGACCCAGTACTTC. Amino acid sequence: CASSLYKRESISQETQYF.

In this sample, this clone turned up many times. V gene TRBV7-2 combines with J gene TRBJ2-4; D not resolved. Trimming pared 3 bases from V and 3 bases from J, leaving 15 bases between. Germline CDR1 SGHTA, CDR2 FQGNSA. The CDR3 length is 16 residues. The DNA of the CDR3 is TGTGCCAGCAGCTTGGTCCGCAGCCGAGGCAAAAACATTCAGTACTTC. Residues: CASSLVRSRGKNIQYF.

This clone was seen ten or more times. The gene calls are TRBV4-3 and TRBJ2-5, with 14 positions matching TRBD2. The germline V gene encodes CDR1 LGHNA and CDR2 YSLEER. The junction had 5 bases not matched to a gene; V was cut back by 4 bases and J by 4 bases. The CDR3 is made up of 16 amino acids. In DNA, the CDR3 is TGCGCCAGCAGCCCAGGGACTAGCGGGAGTGGAGAGACCCAGTACTTC. Translated, it gives CASSPGTSGSGETQYF.

At least ten counts were recorded for this clone. This chain connects TRBV19 to TRBJ2-6; unclear D gene. V shed 7 bases and J shed 0 bases, with 19 bases lying between them. CDR3 length: 18 amino acids. CDR1 is LNHDA, CDR2 SQIVND, per germline (reference sequence). The CDR3 region is CASTLSASTLSGANVLTF. CDR3 bases: TGTGCCAGTACCCTCAGCGCGTCGACCCTCTCTGGGGCCAACGTCCTGACTTTC.

Many counts were recorded for this clone. This could be a read error, since a much larger clone is one nucleotide away. The CDR3 does not end in the conserved phenylalanine or tryptophan, so this is likely a read error. CDR3 in amino acids: CATSDLGRGYQETQYL. In DNA form, the CDR3 reads TGTGCCACCAGTGATTTGGGTCGGGGGTACCAAGAGACCCAGTACCTC. The chain is built from TRBV24-1 and TRBJ2-5; tentative D call: TRBD2 (6 bases). The V gene's germline CDR1 is KGHDR and CDR2 SFDVKD. The CDR3 sequence is 16 residues long. With 0 bases removed from V and 0 bases from J, the gap between germline ends came to 10 bases.